This is a list of T cell receptor beta chains from one sample in a study of technical replicates of blood from a handful of donors. Assay used: immunoSEQ multiplex PCR; TCRdb lists only in-frame clones, some missing. The sample holds roughly 80,000 clones, roughly 94% seen once. Sequencing was done on a sample of T cells isolated from PBMCs. These receptors were obtained from a human donor in good health. Each CDR3 is given with its conserved first and last residue. A D gene is named only where the DNA matches it firmly.

d_gene: NA; v_gene: TRBV21-1; j_gene: TRBJ1-1; CDR3aa: CASRGAFF; CDR3nt: TGTGCCAGTAGGGGAGCTTTCTTT
d_gene: NA; v_gene: TRBV7-2; j_gene: TRBJ1-4; CDR3aa: CASSSWQTEKLFF; CDR3nt: TGTGCCAGCAGCTCCTGGCAGACAGAAAAACTGTTTTTT
d_gene: TRBD1; v_gene: TRBV9; j_gene: TRBJ2-2; CDR3aa: CASSERGDRDTGELFF; CDR3nt: TGTGCCAGCAGCGAGAGAGGGGACAGGGATACCGGGGAGCTGTTTTTT
d_gene: TRBD1; v_gene: TRBV5-8; j_gene: TRBJ1-2; CDR3aa: CASSLGPLQGHGYTF; CDR3nt: TGTGCCAGCAGCTTGGGTCCTTTACAGGGGCATGGCTACACCTTC
d_gene: NA; v_gene: TRBV9; j_gene: TRBJ1-3; CDR3aa: CASSVVGGQGNTIYF; CDR3nt: TGTGCCAGCAGCGTAGTGGGGGGGCAAGGAAACACCATATATTTT
d_gene: NA; v_gene: TRBV19; j_gene: TRBJ2-7; CDR3aa: CASMSEKSYEQYF; CDR3nt: TGTGCCAGTATGTCGGAGAAATCCTACGAGCAGTACTTC
d_gene: NA; v_gene: TRBV29-1; j_gene: TRBJ1-5; CDR3aa: CSVGDRDQPQHF; CDR3nt: TGCAGCGTTGGAGACCGAGATCAGCCCCAGCATTTT
d_gene: NA; v_gene: TRBV19; j_gene: TRBJ2-5; CDR3aa: CASSISRVQETQYF; CDR3nt: TGTGCCAGTAGTATATCGCGGGTCCAAGAGACCCAGTACTTC
d_gene: NA; v_gene: TRBV5-1; j_gene: TRBJ1-1; CDR3aa: CASTTLGQGSTEAFF; CDR3nt: TGCGCCAGCACCACCCTCGGTCAGGGGAGTACTGAAGCTTTCTTT
d_gene: NA; v_gene: TRBV5-1; j_gene: TRBJ1-1; CDR3aa: CASSLGENTEAFF; CDR3nt: TGCGCCAGCAGCTTGGGAGAGAACACTGAAGCTTTCTTT
d_gene: NA; v_gene: TRBV6-1; j_gene: TRBJ1-5; CDR3aa: CASRVTEAGPQHF; CDR3nt: TGTGCCAGCAGGGTGACAGAGGCTGGGCCCCAGCATTTT
d_gene: TRBD1; v_gene: TRBV6-5; j_gene: TRBJ2-7; CDR3aa: CASRPSGTGYYEQYF; CDR3nt: TGTGCCAGCAGGCCCTCCGGGACAGGATACTACGAGCAGTACTTC
d_gene: TRBD2; v_gene: TRBV11-2; j_gene: TRBJ2-3; CDR3aa: CASSLDRWREPNF; CDR3nt: TGTGCCAGCAGCTTAGACAGGTGGCGGGAGCCTAATTTT
d_gene: TRBD2; v_gene: TRBV6-5; j_gene: TRBJ2-5; CDR3aa: CASKEGLRESETQYF; CDR3nt: TGTGCCAGCAAGGAGGGCCTGCGGGAGTCGGAGACCCAGTACTTC
d_gene: NA; v_gene: TRBV7-3; j_gene: TRBJ2-2; CDR3aa: CASSRTGQNTGELFF; CDR3nt: TGTGCCAGCAGCCGAACGGGACAGAACACCGGGGAGCTGTTTTTT
d_gene: NA; v_gene: TRBV2; j_gene: TRBJ1-5; CDR3aa: CASSDSGGGQPQHF; CDR3nt: TGTGCCAGCAGTGATTCTGGGGGAGGTCAGCCCCAGCATTTT
d_gene: TRBD1; v_gene: TRBV5-1; j_gene: TRBJ2-7; CDR3aa: CASSLVGQVSYEQYF; CDR3nt: TGCGCCAGCAGCTTGGTGGGACAGGTATCCTACGAGCAGTACTTC
d_gene: TRBD2; v_gene: TRBV9; j_gene: TRBJ2-7; CDR3aa: CASSPGGKASSYEQYF; CDR3nt: TGTGCCAGCAGCCCCGGGGGGAAAGCCAGCTCCTACGAGCAGTACTTC
d_gene: NA; v_gene: TRBV10-3; j_gene: TRBJ1-1; CDR3aa: CAISEYRENTEAFF; CDR3nt: TGTGCCATCAGTGAGTACAGGGAGAACACTGAAGCTTTCTTT
d_gene: TRBD1; v_gene: TRBV30; j_gene: TRBJ1-1; CDR3aa: CAWTGTGTEAFF; CDR3nt: TGTGCCTGGACAGGGACAGGCACTGAAGCTTTCTTT
d_gene: TRBD1; v_gene: TRBV7-9; j_gene: TRBJ2-1; CDR3aa: CASTTGTGGANEQFF; CDR3nt: TGTGCCAGCACTACCGGGACAGGGGGCGCGAATGAGCAGTTCTTC
d_gene: TRBD1; v_gene: TRBV4-1; j_gene: TRBJ1-5; CDR3aa: CASSQGHDGGQHSNQPQHF; CDR3nt: TGCGCCAGCAGCCAAGGTCATGATGGGGGACAGCATAGCAATCAGCCCCAGCATTTT
d_gene: NA; v_gene: TRBV9; j_gene: TRBJ1-4; CDR3aa: CASSSIGGEKLFF; CDR3nt: TGTGCCAGCAGCTCTATCGGCGGGGAAAAACTGTTTTTT
d_gene: NA; v_gene: TRBV7-6; j_gene: TRBJ2-3; CDR3aa: CASSLVRGASDTQYF; CDR3nt: TGTGCCAGCAGCTTAGTTCGGGGAGCATCAGATACGCAGTATTTT
d_gene: NA; v_gene: TRBV7-2; j_gene: TRBJ1-5; CDR3aa: CASSLTGGSNQPQHF; CDR3nt: TGTGCCAGCAGCTTGACCGGGGGTAGCAATCAGCCCCAGCATTTT
d_gene: TRBD2; v_gene: TRBV5-6; j_gene: TRBJ2-1; CDR3aa: CASSSSGREFNEQFF; CDR3nt: TGTGCCAGCAGCTCTAGCGGGAGAGAATTCAATGAGCAGTTCTTC
d_gene: NA; v_gene: TRBV2; j_gene: TRBJ1-3; CDR3aa: CASHRESGNTIYF; CDR3nt: TGTGCCAGCCATCGGGAATCTGGAAACACCATATATTTT